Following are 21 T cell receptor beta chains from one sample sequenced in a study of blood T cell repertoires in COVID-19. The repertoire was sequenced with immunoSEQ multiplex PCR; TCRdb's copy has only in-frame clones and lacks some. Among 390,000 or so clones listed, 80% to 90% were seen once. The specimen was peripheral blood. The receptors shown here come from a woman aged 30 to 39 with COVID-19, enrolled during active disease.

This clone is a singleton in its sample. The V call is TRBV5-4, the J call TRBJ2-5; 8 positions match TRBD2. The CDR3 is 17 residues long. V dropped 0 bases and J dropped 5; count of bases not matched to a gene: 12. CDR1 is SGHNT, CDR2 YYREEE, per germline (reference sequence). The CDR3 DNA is TGTGCCAGCAGCTTGGGGCCGTTTGCGGGGGGAAGGGAGACCCAGTACTTC. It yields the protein CASSLGPFAGGRETQYF.

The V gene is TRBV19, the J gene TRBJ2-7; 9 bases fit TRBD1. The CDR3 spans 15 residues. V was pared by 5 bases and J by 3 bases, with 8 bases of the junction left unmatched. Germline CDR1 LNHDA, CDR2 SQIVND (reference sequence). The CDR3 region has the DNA TGTGCCAGTAGTGTACTCCCGGGACAGGGCTACGAGCAGTACTTC. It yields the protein CASSVLPGQGYEQYF.

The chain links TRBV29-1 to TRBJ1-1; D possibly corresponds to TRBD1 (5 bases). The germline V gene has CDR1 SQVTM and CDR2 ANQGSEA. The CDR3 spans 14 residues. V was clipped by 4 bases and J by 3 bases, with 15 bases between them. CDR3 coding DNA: TGCAGCGTTGCAGGGCAGGTAAGGTACACTGAAGCTTTCTTT. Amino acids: CSVAGQVRYTEAFF. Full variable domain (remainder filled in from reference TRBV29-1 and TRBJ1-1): SAVISQKPSRDICQRGTSLTIQCQVDSQVTMMFWYRQQPGQSLTLIATANQGSEATYESGFVIDKFPISRPNLTFSTLTVSNMSPEDSSIYLCSVAGQVRYTEAFFGQGTRLTVV.

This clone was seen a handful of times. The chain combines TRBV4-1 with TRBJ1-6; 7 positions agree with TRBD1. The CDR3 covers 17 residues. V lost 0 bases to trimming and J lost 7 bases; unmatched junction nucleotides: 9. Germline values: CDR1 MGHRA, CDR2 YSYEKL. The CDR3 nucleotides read TGCGCCAGCAGCCAAGAATGGCAGGGGGTTTTAAATTCACCCCTCCACTTT. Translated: CASSQEWQGVLNSPLHF.

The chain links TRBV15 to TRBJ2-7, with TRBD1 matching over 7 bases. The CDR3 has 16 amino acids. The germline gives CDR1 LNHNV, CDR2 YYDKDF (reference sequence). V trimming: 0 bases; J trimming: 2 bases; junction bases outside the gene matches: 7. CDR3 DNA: TGTGCCACCAGCAGAGATCGTTGGACAGGAACCTACGAGCAGTACTTC. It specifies CATSRDRWTGTYEQYF.

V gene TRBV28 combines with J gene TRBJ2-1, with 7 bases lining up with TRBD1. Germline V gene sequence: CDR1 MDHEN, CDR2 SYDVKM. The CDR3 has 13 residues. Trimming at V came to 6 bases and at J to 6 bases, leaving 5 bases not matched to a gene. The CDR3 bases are TGTGCCAGCAGCGAACGACAGGGCAATGAGCAGTTCTTC. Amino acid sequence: CASSERQGNEQFF.

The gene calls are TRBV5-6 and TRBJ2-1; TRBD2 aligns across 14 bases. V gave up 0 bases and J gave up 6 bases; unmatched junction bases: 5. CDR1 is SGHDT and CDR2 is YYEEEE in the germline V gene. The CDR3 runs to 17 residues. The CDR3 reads CASSLGGGLAGGNEQFF. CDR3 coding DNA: TGTGCCAGCAGCTTGGGGGGAGGACTAGCGGGAGGCAATGAGCAGTTCTTC. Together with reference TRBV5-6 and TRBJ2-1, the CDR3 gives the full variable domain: DAGVTQSPTHLIKTRGQQVTLRCSPKSGHDTVSWYQQALGQGPQFIFQYYEEEERQRGNFPDRFSGHQFPNYSSELNVNALLLGDSALYLCASSLGGGLAGGNEQFFGPGTRLTVL.

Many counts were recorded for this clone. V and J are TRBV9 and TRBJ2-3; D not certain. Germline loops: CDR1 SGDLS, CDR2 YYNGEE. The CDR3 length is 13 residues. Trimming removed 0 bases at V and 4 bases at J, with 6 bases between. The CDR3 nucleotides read TGTGCCAGCAGCGTAGCTAACGCAGATACGCAGTATTTT. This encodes CASSVANADTQYF.

In DNA form, the CDR3 reads TGTGCCAGCAACGAACAGGGCGACAATCAGCCCCAGCATTTT. It translates to CASNEQGDNQPQHF. V gene TRBV7-9 combines with J gene TRBJ1-5, with D possibly being TRBD1 (6 bases). Trimming cost V 7 bases and J 3 bases, with 13 bases left between them. Looked up from germline, CDR1 is SEHNR and CDR2 is FQNEAQ (reference sequence). The CDR3 is made up of 14 amino acids.

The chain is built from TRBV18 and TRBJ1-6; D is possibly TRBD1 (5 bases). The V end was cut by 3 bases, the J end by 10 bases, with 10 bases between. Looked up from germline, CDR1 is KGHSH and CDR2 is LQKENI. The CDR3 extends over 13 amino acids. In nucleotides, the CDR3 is TGTGCCAGCTCACCGCGGGGGGGATCACCCCTCCACTTT. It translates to CASSPRGGSPLHF.

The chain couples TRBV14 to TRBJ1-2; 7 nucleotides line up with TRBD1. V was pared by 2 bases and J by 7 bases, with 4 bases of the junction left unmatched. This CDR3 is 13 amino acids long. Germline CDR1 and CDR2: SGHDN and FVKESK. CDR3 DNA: TGTGCCAGCAGCCAAACGTCAGGGGGTGGCTACACCTTC. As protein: CASSQTSGGGYTF.

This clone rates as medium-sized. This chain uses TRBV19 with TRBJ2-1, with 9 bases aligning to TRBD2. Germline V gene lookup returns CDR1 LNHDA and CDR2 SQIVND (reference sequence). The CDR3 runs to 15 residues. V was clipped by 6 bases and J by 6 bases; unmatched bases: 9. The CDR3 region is CASREGGRESNEQFF. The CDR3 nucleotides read TGTGCCAGTAGAGAAGGCGGGAGGGAGTCCAATGAGCAGTTCTTC.

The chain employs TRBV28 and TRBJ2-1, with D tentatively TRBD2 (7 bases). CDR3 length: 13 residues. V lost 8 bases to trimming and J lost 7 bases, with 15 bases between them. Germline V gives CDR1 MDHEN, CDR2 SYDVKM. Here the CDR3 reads CASGGGLGNEQFF. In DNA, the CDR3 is TGTGCCAGCGGGGGGGGGCTCGGGAATGAGCAGTTCTTC.

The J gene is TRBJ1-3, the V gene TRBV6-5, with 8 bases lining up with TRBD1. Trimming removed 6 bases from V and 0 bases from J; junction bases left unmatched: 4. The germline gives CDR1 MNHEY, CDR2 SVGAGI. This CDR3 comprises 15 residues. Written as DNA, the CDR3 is TGTGCCAGCAGCGCCGGACAGGGCTCTGGAAACACCATATATTTT. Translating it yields CASSAGQGSGNTIYF.

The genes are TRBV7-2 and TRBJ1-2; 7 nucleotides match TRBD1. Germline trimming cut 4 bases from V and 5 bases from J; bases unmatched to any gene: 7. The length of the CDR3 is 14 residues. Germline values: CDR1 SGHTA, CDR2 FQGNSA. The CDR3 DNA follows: TGTGCCAGCAGCTGGGGACAGAACCAATATGGCTACACCTTC. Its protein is CASSWGQNQYGYTF.

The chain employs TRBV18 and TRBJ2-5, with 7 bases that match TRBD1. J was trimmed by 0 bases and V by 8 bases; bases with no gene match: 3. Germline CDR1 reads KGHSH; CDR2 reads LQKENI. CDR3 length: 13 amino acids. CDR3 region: CASQGQHQETQYF. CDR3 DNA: TGTGCCAGCCAGGGACAGCACCAAGAGACCCAGTACTTC.

Here the CDR3 DNA reads TGTGCCAGCTCACCGAGCGGAATAACAGGGAACAATGAGCAGTTCTTC. Translated: CASSPSGITGNNEQFF. J is TRBJ2-1 and V is TRBV18; possible D gene TRBD1, 6 bases. The CDR3 is 16 residues long. The V end lost 3 bases, the J end lost 5 bases, and 17 bases lay between the germline ends. In germline, CDR1 is KGHSH, CDR2 LQKENI.

The CDR3 region is CASSAPGQVYGYTF. CDR3 bases: TGTGCCAGCAGCGCACCGGGACAGGTCTATGGCTACACCTTC. The V gene is TRBV9, the J gene TRBJ1-2; 8 nucleotides agree with TRBD1. The germline V gene has CDR1 SGDLS and CDR2 YYNGEE. CDR3 length equals 14 residues. Trimming removed 3 bases from V and 4 bases from J; junction bases left unmatched: 5.

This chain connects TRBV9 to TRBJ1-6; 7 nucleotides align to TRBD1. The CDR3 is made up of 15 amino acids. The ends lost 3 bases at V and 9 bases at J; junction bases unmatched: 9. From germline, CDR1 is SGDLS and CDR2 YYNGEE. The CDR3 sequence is CASSALGQRTSPLHF. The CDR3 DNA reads TGTGCCAGCAGCGCCTTGGGACAGCGGACTTCACCCCTCCACTTT.

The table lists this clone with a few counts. CDR3 sequence reads: CASSNKTYEQYV. In DNA, the CDR3 is TGTGCCAGCAGTAATAAAACCTACGAGCAGTACGTC. This chain links TRBV28 with TRBJ2-7; D ambiguous. The CDR3 runs to 12 residues. Germline V gives CDR1 MDHEN, CDR2 SYDVKM. Trimming stripped 5 bases from V and 2 bases from J, with 7 bases between.

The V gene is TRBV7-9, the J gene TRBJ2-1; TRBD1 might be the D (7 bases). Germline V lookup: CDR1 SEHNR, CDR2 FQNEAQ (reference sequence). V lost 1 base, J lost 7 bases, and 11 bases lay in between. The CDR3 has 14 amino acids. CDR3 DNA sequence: TGTGCCAGCAGCTTAGTGGCAGGGGGGAATGAGCAGTTCTTC. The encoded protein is CASSLVAGGNEQFF.